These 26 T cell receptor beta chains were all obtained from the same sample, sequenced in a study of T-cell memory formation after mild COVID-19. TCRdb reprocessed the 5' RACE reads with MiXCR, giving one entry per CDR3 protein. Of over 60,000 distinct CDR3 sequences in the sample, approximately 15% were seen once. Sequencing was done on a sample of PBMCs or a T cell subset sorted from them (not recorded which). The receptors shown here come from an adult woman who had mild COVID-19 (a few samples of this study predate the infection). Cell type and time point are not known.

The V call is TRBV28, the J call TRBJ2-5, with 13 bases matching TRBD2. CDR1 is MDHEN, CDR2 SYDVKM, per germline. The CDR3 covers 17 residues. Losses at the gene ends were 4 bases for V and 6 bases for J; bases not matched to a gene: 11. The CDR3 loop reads CASSSPRTSGSFKTQYF. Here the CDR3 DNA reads TGTGCCAGCAGTTCCCCCCGGACTAGCGGGAGTTTCAAGACCCAGTACTTC.

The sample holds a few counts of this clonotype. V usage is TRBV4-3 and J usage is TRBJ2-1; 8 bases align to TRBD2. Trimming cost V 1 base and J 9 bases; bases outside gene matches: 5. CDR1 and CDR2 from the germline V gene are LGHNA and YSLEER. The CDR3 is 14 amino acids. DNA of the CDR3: TGCGCCAGCAGCCAAGGAGATAGCGGGATTGAGCAGTTCTTC. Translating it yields CASSQGDSGIEQFF.

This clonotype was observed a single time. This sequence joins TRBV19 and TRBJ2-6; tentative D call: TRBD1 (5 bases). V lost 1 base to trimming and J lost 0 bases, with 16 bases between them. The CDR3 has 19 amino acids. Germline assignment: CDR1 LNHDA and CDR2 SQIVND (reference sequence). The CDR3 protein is CASSIVGQGWNSGANVLTF. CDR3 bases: TGTGCCAGTAGTATAGTAGGGCAGGGATGGAACTCTGGGGCCAACGTCCTGACTTTC.

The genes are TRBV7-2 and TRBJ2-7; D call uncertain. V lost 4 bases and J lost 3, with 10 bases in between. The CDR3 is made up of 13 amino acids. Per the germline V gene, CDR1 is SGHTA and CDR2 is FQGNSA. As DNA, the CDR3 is TGTGCCAGCAGCTCCGAACGAGGCTACGAGCAGTACTTC. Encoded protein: CASSSERGYEQYF.

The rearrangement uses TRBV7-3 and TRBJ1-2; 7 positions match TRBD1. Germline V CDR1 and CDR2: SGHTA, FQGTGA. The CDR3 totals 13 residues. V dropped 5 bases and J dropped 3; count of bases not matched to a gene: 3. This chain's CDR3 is CASSETGDYGYTF. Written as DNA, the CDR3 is TGTGCCAGCAGCGAAACAGGGGACTATGGCTACACCTTC.

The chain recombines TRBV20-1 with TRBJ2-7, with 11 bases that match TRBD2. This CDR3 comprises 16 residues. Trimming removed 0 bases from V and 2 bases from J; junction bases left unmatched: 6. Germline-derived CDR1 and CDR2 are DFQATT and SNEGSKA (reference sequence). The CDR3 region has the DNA TGCAGTGCTAGAGATCTACTAGCGGGAGTGGCCTACGAGCAGTACTTC. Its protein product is CSARDLLAGVAYEQYF.

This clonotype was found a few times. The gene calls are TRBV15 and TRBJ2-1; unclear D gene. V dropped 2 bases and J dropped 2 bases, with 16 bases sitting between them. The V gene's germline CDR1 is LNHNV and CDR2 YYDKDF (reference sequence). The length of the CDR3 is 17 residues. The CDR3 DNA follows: TGTGCCACCAGCAGAACTATGTCCGGTTTCCCCTACAATGAGCAGTTCTTC. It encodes CATSRTMSGFPYNEQFF.

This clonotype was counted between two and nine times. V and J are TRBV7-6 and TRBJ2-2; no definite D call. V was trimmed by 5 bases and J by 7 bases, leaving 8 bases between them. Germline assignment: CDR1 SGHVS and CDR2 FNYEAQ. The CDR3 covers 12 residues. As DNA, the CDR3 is TGTGCCAGCAGCCAAGTTGGCGGGGAGCTGTTTTTT. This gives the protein CASSQVGGELFF.

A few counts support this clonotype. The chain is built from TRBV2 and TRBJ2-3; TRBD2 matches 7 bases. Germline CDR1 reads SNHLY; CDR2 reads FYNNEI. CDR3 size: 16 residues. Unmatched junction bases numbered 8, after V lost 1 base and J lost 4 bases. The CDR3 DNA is TGTGCCAGCAGTGAAGAGGCGCGGGGGATCTCAGATACGCAGTATTTT. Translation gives CASSEEARGISDTQYF.

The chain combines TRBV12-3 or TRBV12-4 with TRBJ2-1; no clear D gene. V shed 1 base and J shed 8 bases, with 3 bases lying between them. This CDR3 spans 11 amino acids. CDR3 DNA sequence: TGTGCCAGCAGTTTAGTGTATGAGCAGTTCTTC. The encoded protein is CASSLVYEQFF.

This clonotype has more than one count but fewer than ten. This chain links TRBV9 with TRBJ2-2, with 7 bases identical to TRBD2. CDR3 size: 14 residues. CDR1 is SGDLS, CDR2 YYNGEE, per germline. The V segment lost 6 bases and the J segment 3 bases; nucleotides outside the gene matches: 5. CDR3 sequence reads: CASNAGEYTGELFF. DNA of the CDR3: TGTGCCAGCAACGCGGGGGAGTACACCGGGGAGCTGTTTTTT.

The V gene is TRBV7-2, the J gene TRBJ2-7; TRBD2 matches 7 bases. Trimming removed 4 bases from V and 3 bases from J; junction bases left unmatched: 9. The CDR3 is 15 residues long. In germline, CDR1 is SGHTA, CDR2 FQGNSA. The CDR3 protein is CASSSHGGTGYEQYF. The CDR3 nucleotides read TGTGCCAGCAGCTCCCACGGGGGGACGGGCTACGAGCAGTACTTC.

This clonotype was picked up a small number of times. The CDR3 reads CSAISGSGDNEQFF. DNA for the CDR3: TGCAGCGCCATTAGCGGGAGCGGCGACAATGAGCAGTTCTTC. V is TRBV29-1 and J is TRBJ2-1, with 9 bases matching TRBD2. With 7 bases clipped from V and 5 bases from J, the junction kept 9 bases outside the gene matches. The CDR3 consists of 14 residues. The germline V gene has CDR1 SQVTM and CDR2 ANQGSEA.

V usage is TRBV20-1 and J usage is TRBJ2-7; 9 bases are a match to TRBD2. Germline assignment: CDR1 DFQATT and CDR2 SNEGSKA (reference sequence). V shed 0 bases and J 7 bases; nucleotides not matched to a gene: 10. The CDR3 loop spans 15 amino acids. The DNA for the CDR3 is TGCAGTGCTAGAGATGATGGCGGGAGGGCAGGGGAGCAGTACTTC. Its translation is CSARDDGGRAGEQYF.

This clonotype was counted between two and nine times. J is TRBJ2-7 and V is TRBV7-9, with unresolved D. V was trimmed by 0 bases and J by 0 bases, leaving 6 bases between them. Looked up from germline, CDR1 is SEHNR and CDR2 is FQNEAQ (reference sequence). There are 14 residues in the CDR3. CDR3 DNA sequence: TGTGCCAGCAGCTTAGCCATAAACTCCTACGAGCAGTACTTC. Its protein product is CASSLAINSYEQYF.

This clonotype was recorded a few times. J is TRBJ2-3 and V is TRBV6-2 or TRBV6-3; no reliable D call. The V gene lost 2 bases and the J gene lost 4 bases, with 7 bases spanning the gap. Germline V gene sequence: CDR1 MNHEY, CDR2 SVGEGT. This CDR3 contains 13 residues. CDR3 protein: CASSYEGPDTQYF. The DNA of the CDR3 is TGTGCCAGCAGTTACGAAGGGCCAGATACGCAGTATTTT.

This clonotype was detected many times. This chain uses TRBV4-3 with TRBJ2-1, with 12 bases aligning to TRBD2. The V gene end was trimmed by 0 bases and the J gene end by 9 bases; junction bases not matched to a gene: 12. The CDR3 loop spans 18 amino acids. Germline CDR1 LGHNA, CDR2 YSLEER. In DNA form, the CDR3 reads TGCGCCAGCAGCCAAGAGTTAAGACTAGCGGGAGAGTTCAGTGAGCAGTTCTTC. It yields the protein CASSQELRLAGEFSEQFF.

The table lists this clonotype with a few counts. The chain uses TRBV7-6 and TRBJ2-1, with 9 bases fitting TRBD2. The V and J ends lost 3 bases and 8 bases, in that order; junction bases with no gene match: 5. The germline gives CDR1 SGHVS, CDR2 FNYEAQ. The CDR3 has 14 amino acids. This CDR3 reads CASSLAGGQDEQFF. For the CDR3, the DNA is TGTGCCAGCAGCTTGGCGGGGGGGCAGGATGAGCAGTTCTTC.

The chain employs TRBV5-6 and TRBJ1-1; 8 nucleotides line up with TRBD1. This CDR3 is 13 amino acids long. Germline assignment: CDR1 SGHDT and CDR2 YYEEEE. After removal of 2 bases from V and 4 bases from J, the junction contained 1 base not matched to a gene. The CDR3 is CASSFGTGTEAFF. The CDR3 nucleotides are TGTGCCAGCAGCTTCGGGACAGGCACTGAAGCTTTCTTT.

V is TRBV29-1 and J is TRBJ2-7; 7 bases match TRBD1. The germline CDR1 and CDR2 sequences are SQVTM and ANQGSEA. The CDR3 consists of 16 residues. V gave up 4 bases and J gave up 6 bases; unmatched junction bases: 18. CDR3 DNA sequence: TGCAGCGTTGTCCCCCGGGGCGACAGGGCCGTTGGCGAGCAGTACTTC. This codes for CSVVPRGDRAVGEQYF.

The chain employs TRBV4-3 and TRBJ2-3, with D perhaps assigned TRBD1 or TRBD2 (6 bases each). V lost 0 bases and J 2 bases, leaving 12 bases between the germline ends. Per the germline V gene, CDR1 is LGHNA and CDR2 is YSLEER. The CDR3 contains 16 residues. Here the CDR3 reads CASSQDSGGVTDTQYF. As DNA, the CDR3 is TGCGCCAGCAGCCAAGATTCCGGGGGCGTCACAGATACGCAGTATTTT.

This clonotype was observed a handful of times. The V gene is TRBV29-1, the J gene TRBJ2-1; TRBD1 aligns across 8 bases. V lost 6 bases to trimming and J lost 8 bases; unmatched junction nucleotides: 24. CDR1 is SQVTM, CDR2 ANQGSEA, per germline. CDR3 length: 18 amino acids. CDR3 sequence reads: CSVKDSVTGDPGPYEQFF. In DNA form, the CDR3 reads TGCAGCGTGAAAGACAGTGTGACAGGGGACCCGGGACCTTATGAGCAGTTCTTC.

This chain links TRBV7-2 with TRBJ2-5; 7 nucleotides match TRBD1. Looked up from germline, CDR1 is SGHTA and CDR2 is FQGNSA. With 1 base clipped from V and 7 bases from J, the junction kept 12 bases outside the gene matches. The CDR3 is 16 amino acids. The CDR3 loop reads CASSLGGMDRPWTQYF. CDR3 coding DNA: TGTGCCAGCAGCTTAGGGGGCATGGACAGGCCATGGACCCAGTACTTC. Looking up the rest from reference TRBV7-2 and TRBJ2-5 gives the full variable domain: GAGVSQSPSNKVTEKGKDVELRCDPISGHTALYWYRQSLGQGLEFLIYFQGNSAPDKSGLPSDRFSAERTGGSVSTLTIQRTQQEDSAVYLCASSLGGMDRPWTQYFGPGTRLLVL.

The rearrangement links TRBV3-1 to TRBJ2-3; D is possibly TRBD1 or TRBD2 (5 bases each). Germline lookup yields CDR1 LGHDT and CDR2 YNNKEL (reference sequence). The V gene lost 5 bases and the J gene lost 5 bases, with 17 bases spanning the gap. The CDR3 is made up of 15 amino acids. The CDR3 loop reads CASSFPGDGEDTQYF. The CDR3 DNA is TGTGCCAGCAGCTTTCCCGGGGACGGGGAAGATACGCAGTATTTT.

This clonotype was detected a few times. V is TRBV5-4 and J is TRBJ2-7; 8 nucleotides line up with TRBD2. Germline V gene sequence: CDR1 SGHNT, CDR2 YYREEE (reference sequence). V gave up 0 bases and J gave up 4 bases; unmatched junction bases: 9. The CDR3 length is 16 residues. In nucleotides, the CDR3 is TGTGCCAGCAGCTTGGAGAGTAGCGGGATGATATACGAGCAGTACTTC. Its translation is CASSLESSGMIYEQYF.

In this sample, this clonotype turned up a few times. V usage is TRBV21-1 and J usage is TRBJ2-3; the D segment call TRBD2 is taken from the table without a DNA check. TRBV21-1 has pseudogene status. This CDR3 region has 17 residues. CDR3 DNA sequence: TGTGCCAGCAGCAATGGGACTAGCGGGAGATTTACAGATACGCAGTATTTT. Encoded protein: CASSNGTSGRFTDTQYF.